This T cell receptor beta chain emerged from a study of human T cells and chemical hapten exposure. Study-wide points: Following DPC sensitization, TCRs present above 1 in 1000 frequency showed no change.

A remark on this clonotype: Its antigen is unidentified.

As to time point: patch test 2, 6 weeks after DPC sensitization. Indicated treatment: therapeutic diphenylcyclopropenone sensitization with weekly scalp DPC. Using its own MiXCR run on the RACE reads, TCRdb lists one record per CDR3 protein. The profile covers tens of thousands of distinct CDR3 sequences, with more than 9% appearing a single time and around 1.6% taken by the ten largest. Trimming took 0 bases from V and 8 from J, leaving 11 bases between them. Germline V CDR1 and CDR2: SGHNT, YENEEA. The CDR3 loop spans 14 amino acids. This receptor was obtained from a man younger than 35 with alopecia areata. Some clones in this sample may be carry-over from other donors' samples. The chain links TRBV11-3 to TRBJ1-5, with D uncertain. The source was whole blood, collected in connection with sensitization to the hapten diphenylcyclopropenone (DPC). The DNA for the CDR3 is TGTGCCAGCAGCTTAGATGGTCCTACAGAGCCCCAGCATTTT. Translated: CASSLDGPTEPQHF.